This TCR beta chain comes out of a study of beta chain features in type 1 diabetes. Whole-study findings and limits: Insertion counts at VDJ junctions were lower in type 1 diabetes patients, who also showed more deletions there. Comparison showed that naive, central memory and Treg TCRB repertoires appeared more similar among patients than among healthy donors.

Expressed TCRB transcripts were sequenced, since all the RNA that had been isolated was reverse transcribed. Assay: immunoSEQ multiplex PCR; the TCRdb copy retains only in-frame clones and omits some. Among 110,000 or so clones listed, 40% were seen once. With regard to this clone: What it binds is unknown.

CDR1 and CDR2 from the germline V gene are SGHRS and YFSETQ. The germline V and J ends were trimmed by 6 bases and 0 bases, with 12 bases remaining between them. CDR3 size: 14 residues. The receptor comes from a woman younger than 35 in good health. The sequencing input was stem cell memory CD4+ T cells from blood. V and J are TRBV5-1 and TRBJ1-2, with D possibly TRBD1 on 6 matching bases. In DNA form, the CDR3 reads TGCGCCAGCAACCCGACAGGTACTAACTATGGCTACACCTTC. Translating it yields CASNPTGTNYGYTF.